This TCR beta chain emerged from a study of blood T cell repertoires in COVID-19. Study background: Samples taken during acute and convalescent COVID-19 were collected in the United States, Italy and Spain. Sources were T cells, B-cell-depleted T cells, or PBMCs; the material itself was cDNA or gDNA.

There are 13 residues in the CDR3. Trimming removed 7 bases from V and 5 bases from J; junction bases left unmatched: 7. The Seattle patients joined while their infection was active and were tracked longitudinally afterward. In the original processing: Estimates of nucleated cell counts were drawn from the amplification of reference gene primers. Here immunoSEQ multiplex PCR was the method, and the copy in TCRdb shows in-frame clones only, minus some. V and J calls and clone size come straight from that table; D and trimming were deduced from the DNA. The sample contains about 420,000 clones, approximately 90% of which appear only once.

The rearrangement joins TRBV12-3 or TRBV12-4 to TRBJ2-5; 7 nucleotides line up with TRBD2. This TCR was sampled from a man aged 18 to 30 with COVID-19, enrolled during active disease. Material for sequencing was peripheral blood. The CDR3 coding sequence is TGTGCCAGCACCGCAGCGGGGAGGGAGACCCAGTACTTC. As protein: CASTAAGRETQYF.